These 2 T cell receptor beta chains were sequenced from one sample in a study of blood T cell repertoires in COVID-19. Profiled with immunoSEQ multiplex PCR; TCRdb holds only in-frame clones, not every one. The profile shows more than 85,000 clones, nearly 80% of them singletons. Sequencing was done on a sample of peripheral blood. Receptor source: a woman aged 80 or over with active or convalescent COVID-19.

The chain joins TRBV21-1 to TRBJ2-3; TRBD2 is the table's D call and was not checked against the DNA. TRBV21-1 is marked as a pseudogene. The CDR3 is made up of 16 amino acids. For the CDR3, the DNA is TGTGCCAGCAGCAAAGGGGTCGCGGCGAACACAGATACGCAGTATTTT. Encoded protein: CASSKGVAANTDTQYF.

The chain has TRBV7-3 and TRBJ2-1, with TRBD2 matching 8 bases. Unmatched junction bases numbered 10, after V lost 5 bases and J lost 4 bases. CDR1 is SGHTA, CDR2 FQGTGA, per germline. The CDR3 consists of 16 residues. The DNA for the CDR3 is TGTGCCAGCAGCCCGGGAGGGAGCGGGGGTTACAATGAGCAGTTCTTC. It encodes CASSPGGSGGYNEQFF. Combining the CDR3 with reference TRBV7-3 and TRBJ2-1 gives the whole variable domain GAGVSQTPSNKVTEKGKYVELRCDPISGHTALYWYRQSLGQGPEFLIYFQGTGAADDSGLPNDRFFAVRPEGSVSTLKIQRTERGDSAVYLCASSPGGSGGYNEQFFGPGTRLTVL.